This T cell receptor (beta chain) was obtained from a study of cytomegalovirus exposure and HLA in healthy donors (dated by TCRdb to about 2017). A note on the overall study: According to an earlier analysis of 587 of the donors, some 180 million T cells yielded roughly 110 million unique TCR beta sequences and around 300 Gb of sequence data. An early release covering just under 650 HLA-typed donors comprised about 300 gigabases of sequencing data and roughly 86 million unique TCR sequences. Among the approximately 430 genotyped donors, approximately 76% belonged to the genetic ancestry cluster associated with self-reported Caucasian donors. The study aimed to test whether signatures of past pathogen exposure could be identified by cataloging public T cell receptors. The T cell repertoires of 550 to 850 subjects were profiled by immunosequencing and related to cytomegalovirus serostatus. Along with the approximately 700-subject first cohort, a separate validation cohort of over a hundred different subjects was used. To predict cytomegalovirus infection status, the study brought together high-throughput TCR immunosequencing, statistical association of individual TCRs with disease status, and machine learning. A later analysis re-examined previously published TCR beta repertoires from 500 to 700 donors and added high-resolution HLA genotyping to investigate patterns of TCR occurrence. The later analysis used no new phenotypic data to find candidate immune exposures, relying instead on TCR beta sequences and their occurrence across donors. An earlier analysis of about 620 of the donors applied high-throughput TCR beta sequencing to assess whether each TCR beta V gene segment acted as functional or pseudogenic. Donor age, sex, ethnicity and CMV serostatus were collected together with the repertoire data. Genome-wide SNP genotypes for about 65% of the 666 donors were used in a later genetic analysis, which treated that subset as a discovery cohort. All discovery cohort repertoires had been generated using a single sequencing platform. HLA typing included class I and class II loci at four-digit resolution. Typing coverage varied by locus: roughly 629-640 donors for A, B, C, DRB1 and DQB1; 500 to 550 for DQA1; more than 600 for DPA1; fewer than 480 for DPB1. About five DR-DQ haplotypes were handled as single units for association and clustering, since linkage in the cohort was strong. Across some 400 genotyped donors of the cohort, an average of about 220,000 unique TCR beta nucleotide sequences per donor were sequenced, and 15% to 20% of those sequences were non-productive.

CDR1 MNHEY and CDR2 SMNVEV were looked up in the germline V gene (reference sequence). From V the trimming removes 2 bases and from J it removes 2 bases, while the gene matches leave 3 bases of the junction unaccounted for. The cysteine opens and the phenylalanine closes a CDR3 of 14 amino acids. Only CDR3 DNA is held: 42 bases, read in frame from base 1. As regards this clone: Its antigen is still unknown. Per-nucleotide qualities are absent, and no much larger clonotype sits a single base away.

Libraries were built with the immunoSEQ multiplex PCR assay. For the multiplex PCR, a mixture combining 60 forward primers for TCR Vbeta segments and 13 reverse primers for TCR Jbeta segments was used. The CDR3 region of rearranged TCR beta genes was amplified from genomic DNA by a multiplex PCR assay. Amplified TCR beta libraries were sequenced as 87-base-pair reads on the Illumina HiSeq System. The study's processing was this. A later analysis counted about 76 million unique TCR beta chains across the 700 or so repertoires, and 10 million to 11 million of these chains were shared by at least two donors. Raw reads were error-corrected and collapsed into unique sequences with a nearest-neighbor algorithm that merged closely related sequences to remove PCR and sequencing errors. To assign V, D and J gene segments, CDR3 sequences were aligned to IMGT reference sequences. Each retained sequence needed at least a six-nucleotide match to both a V gene segment and a J gene segment. Rearrangements were called productive when the CDR3 lacked stop codons and stayed in frame with V and J; all others were non-productive. Following IMGT convention, CDR3 was defined as the stretch from the second conserved V-encoded cysteine up to the conserved J-encoded phenylalanine. The earlier analysis of fewer than 700 of the donors excluded sequences that lacked an unambiguous match to a single V gene segment. An earlier analysis of fewer than 650 of the donors classified V segments as functional when productive rearrangements were above 56.7% and as segregating when the standard deviation between donors was above 5%. A statistical classification framework was built for diagnosing cytomegalovirus status from the catalog of TCR beta chain sequences. A later analysis assigned V and J genes by comparing TCR nucleotide sequences with IMGT/GENE-DB human TR gene sequences. In a later analysis, CDR3 sequences and most-parsimonious VDJ recombination scenarios were assigned using the TCRdist pipeline. In a later analysis, each TCR beta chain was defined by its CDR3 amino acid sequence together with its V-gene family, and reads lacking a unique V-gene family were excluded. In a later analysis, 500 to 700 highly shared, low-generation-probability nucleotide sequences were removed to address suspected cross-contamination and a sequencing artifact. In a later analysis, a clonal expansion index for each public chain was calculated from normalized within-repertoire ranks of inferred template counts. In a later analysis, generation probabilities were computed with a VDJ recombination model fitted to out-of-frame rearrangements, and the resulting probabilities were checked against IGoR. A later analysis scored TCR-TCR, TCR-HLA and TCR-CMV co-occurrence with hypergeometric tests, applying a repertoire-size bias correction to TCR pairs. False discovery rates were estimated in a later analysis by permuting HLA or CMV assignments 20 times. In a later analysis, co-occurring TCRs were grouped with DBSCAN, and TCRdist sequence similarity was added when clustering was performed within HLA-allele-positive subsets. For co-occurrence clustering, repertoires with fewer than 30,000 or more than 120,000 public chains were excluded, along with roughly five repertoires with anomalous nucleotide sharing. TCRdb re-hosts the immuneACCESS table, in-frame sequences only. Its copies lack some clones; in the studies checked, an unresolved V gene accounts for under half of them, and the cause for the rest is not known. The V and J calls and clone size are taken from that table; D and trimming were inferred from the DNA. The sample yields about 160,000 clones; roughly 80% were counted once. The ten largest clones take up more than 3.5% of the sample.

What the authors observed across the whole study: Immune exposure information for the cohort was limited to CMV serostatus. In this cohort, only TCR beta chains were sequenced, and detectable features were limited by the absence of alpha or paired-chain data. A further reported finding was that TCR beta sequences accurately predicted the HLA-A and HLA-B alleles for most subjects in the first cohort. In vitro tests confirmed that a few of the cytomegalovirus-associated TCR beta chains recognize cytomegalovirus antigens. Some IMGT-functional V segments, including TRBV6-2 and TRBV6-3, could not be distinguished by the 87-base-pair reads and were therefore excluded. The classifier was reported to diagnose cytomegalovirus status with high specificity and sensitivity in both the original cohort and the validation cohort. It was suggested by the authors that the approach could potentially be generalized to other disease states and immunological phenotypes. V-gene and J-gene trimming of TCR beta chains was associated with a missense DCLRE1C variant in a later genetic analysis, and the association was replicated in an independent cohort. When HLA alleles, especially DR and DQ, strongly co-occurred, TCR associations were difficult to assign to individual alleles. Linkage disequilibrium might explain the correlated functional status among segregating V segments, but an unknown experimental factor could not be excluded. Most TCR sequences were seen in very few donors, while some public TCRs were found in many individuals. In a later analysis, most CMV-associated TCR beta chains were found to appear HLA-restricted, with HLA associations seemingly driven largely by CMV exposure. The earlier analysis of about 600 of the donors excluded approximately 17 rarely observed V segments, including chromosome 9 orphons, because counts were too low. In a later analysis, the rate of TCR association differed among HLA loci, with DRB1 alleles having the most associated TCRs and HLA-C alleles having the fewest. A total of 164 TCR beta chains were listed by the study as associated with cytomegalovirus. At a false discovery rate of 0.05, a later analysis linked 16,951 TCR beta sequences to specific HLA alleles. A cluster of highly shared sequence variants was judged likely to be a technical artifact of the sequencing pipeline. Sequencing depth was assumed to be roughly uniform across donors in the presence/absence analyses, though that assumption may not hold. Broadly in line with IMGT annotations, most TCR beta V segments showed up in productive rearrangements about 90% or about 30% of the time in an earlier analysis of around 550 of the donors. In a later analysis, several top co-occurrence clusters were reported to appear linked to parvovirus B19, influenza, CMV and Epstein-Barr virus. Compared with the 666-donor mean, donors in an Asian-associated ancestry cluster had fewer N-insertions in productive TCRs, according to a later genetic analysis. Because HLA typing was missing for some donors at each locus, association tests included only the typed subset. Compared with equally common non-associated chains, HLA-associated TCR beta chains in a later analysis were more clonally expanded and had lower generation probabilities.

The cohort consisted of 600 to 750 healthy bone marrow donors. All cohort members were sampled while nominally healthy, although unrecorded immune exposures were likely present. The donor tested CMV seropositive and was one of the 289 seropositive cohort members. Each donor provided a peripheral blood sample, and peripheral blood mononuclear cells were used for TCR beta sequencing. Genomic DNA was extracted from the blood cell samples with the Qiagen DNeasy Blood Extraction Kit. This clonotype originated in a young man in good health and CMV-seropositive. The rearrangement joined TRBV27 to TRBJ2-7; TRBD1 agrees with 7 junctional bases. Sequences were obtained from PBMCs. The CDR3 region: CASSLNQGAYEQYF. The nucleotides read TGTGCCAGCAGTTTAAACCAGGGGGCCTACGAGCAGTACTTC.